These T cell receptor beta chains were read from a single sample in a study of T cells in tuberculosis. TCRdb keeps only in-frame clones here, not all; method: immunoSEQ multiplex PCR. The repertoire consists of thousands of clones, with 97% occurring once and the leading ten covering around a tenth. Sequencing used PBMCs, obtained at tuberculosis diagnosis. The receptor set was obtained from an adult with tuberculosis. The CDR3 runs from the conserved cysteine through the conserved F or W. The order of the fields is V gene, CDR3 length, clone size, J gene, CDR3 protein. Some rows have no size entry. The others give once, few or many, or a class for an expanded clone.

v_gene: TRBV5-1
len: 15
abundance: -
j_gene: TRBJ1-2
CDR3aa: CASSLEGTPSYGYTF

v_gene: TRBV9
len: 15
abundance: -
j_gene: TRBJ2-3
CDR3aa: CASSATGVSTDTQYF

v_gene: TRBV7-2
len: 15
abundance: -
j_gene: TRBJ1-4
CDR3aa: CASSLGVGGGEKLFF

v_gene: TRBV10-3
len: 14
abundance: -
j_gene: TRBJ1-1
CDR3aa: CAISAREGNTEAFF

v_gene: TRBV15
len: 17
abundance: -
j_gene: TRBJ2-2
CDR3aa: CATSIDLLRGGTGELFF

v_gene: TRBV7-9
len: 12
abundance: -
j_gene: TRBJ1-1
CDR3aa: CASRPTQGGPFF

v_gene: TRBV6-1
len: 14
abundance: -
j_gene: TRBJ1-6
CDR3aa: CASRQGYTNSPLHF

v_gene: TRBV27
len: 14
abundance: -
j_gene: TRBJ1-4
CDR3aa: CASINFRVGEKLFF

v_gene: TRBV5-6
len: 16
abundance: -
j_gene: TRBJ1-4
CDR3aa: CASSLGRQGAREKLFF

v_gene: TRBV10-3
len: 15
abundance: -
j_gene: TRBJ1-2
CDR3aa: CAISDFQGSNYGYTF

v_gene: TRBV29-1
len: 16
abundance: -
j_gene: TRBJ1-2
CDR3aa: CSVEMGVGQSGYGYTF

v_gene: TRBV6-1
len: 13
abundance: few
j_gene: TRBJ1-1
CDR3aa: CASSDLTGAGAFF

v_gene: TRBV6-1
len: 14
abundance: -
j_gene: TRBJ2-7
CDR3aa: CASSANRGLYEQYF

v_gene: TRBV11-2
len: 16
abundance: -
j_gene: TRBJ2-2
CDR3aa: CASSLLSGANTGELFF

v_gene: TRBV6-1
len: 14
abundance: once
j_gene: TRBJ2-5
CDR3aa: CASSGQGGRETQYF

v_gene: TRBV2
len: 13
abundance: -
j_gene: TRBJ2-1
CDR3aa: CASNRETQNEQFF

v_gene: TRBV2
len: 14
abundance: -
j_gene: TRBJ1-6
CDR3aa: CASSEGQGNSPLHF

v_gene: TRBV2
len: 18
abundance: -
j_gene: TRBJ2-3
CDR3aa: CASSESRTSGGMVDTQYF

v_gene: TRBV11-2
len: 12
abundance: -
j_gene: TRBJ2-2
CDR3aa: CASSLDTGELFF

v_gene: TRBV2
len: 14
abundance: -
j_gene: TRBJ2-2
CDR3aa: CASSRQGETGELFF

v_gene: TRBV5-1
len: 14
abundance: -
j_gene: TRBJ2-5
CDR3aa: CASSTSSNKETQYF

v_gene: TRBV6-4
len: 13
abundance: -
j_gene: TRBJ2-2
CDR3aa: CASSRGRNGELFF

v_gene: TRBV29-1
len: 12
abundance: once
j_gene: TRBJ1-2
CDR3aa: CSGAQGMDGYTF

v_gene: TRBV11-1
len: 15
abundance: -
j_gene: TRBJ2-5
CDR3aa: CASSILDRDQETQYF

v_gene: TRBV11-3
len: 16
abundance: -
j_gene: TRBJ2-1
CDR3aa: CASSLGGAGSYNEQFF

v_gene: TRBV15
len: 17
abundance: -
j_gene: TRBJ2-7
CDR3aa: CATSRDRPGAGTYEQYF

v_gene: TRBV18
len: 15
abundance: once
j_gene: TRBJ2-3
CDR3aa: CASSPEGLATDTQYF

v_gene: TRBV27
len: 13
abundance: -
j_gene: TRBJ2-7
CDR3aa: CASSLSGGYEQYF

v_gene: TRBV5-1
len: 16
abundance: -
j_gene: TRBJ2-6
CDR3aa: CASGGVLLSGANVLTF

v_gene: TRBV27
len: 13
abundance: -
j_gene: TRBJ1-2
CDR3aa: CASSPTGGVGYTF

v_gene: TRBV30
len: 13
abundance: -
j_gene: TRBJ2-7
CDR3aa: CAWTTGGGYEQYF

v_gene: TRBV20-1
len: 10
abundance: -
j_gene: TRBJ2-1
CDR3aa: CSARGTGQFF

v_gene: TRBV7-8
len: 19
abundance: -
j_gene: TRBJ2-2
CDR3aa: CASSSSLDRLAANTGELFF

v_gene: TRBV9
len: 17
abundance: -
j_gene: TRBJ2-3
CDR3aa: CASSVGGTGRGSDTQYF

v_gene: TRBV9
len: 14
abundance: -
j_gene: TRBJ1-5
CDR3aa: CASSPDRANQPQHF

v_gene: TRBV6-1
len: 12
abundance: -
j_gene: TRBJ2-7
CDR3aa: CASSIEEGEQYF

v_gene: TRBV11-3
len: 12
abundance: -
j_gene: TRBJ2-1
CDR3aa: CASSPGQNEQFF

v_gene: TRBV19
len: 15
abundance: -
j_gene: TRBJ1-5
CDR3aa: CASRPGQGEHQPQHF

v_gene: TRBV28
len: 12
abundance: -
j_gene: TRBJ2-2
CDR3aa: CASIASSGELFF

v_gene: TRBV5-1
len: 16
abundance: -
j_gene: TRBJ2-5
CDR3aa: CASSTGTRPFQETQYF

v_gene: TRBV19
len: 13
abundance: once
j_gene: TRBJ2-3
CDR3aa: CASSIFPTDTQYF

v_gene: TRBV4-1
len: 14
abundance: -
j_gene: TRBJ2-1
CDR3aa: CASSQGLAGNEQFF

v_gene: TRBV6-5
len: 13
abundance: -
j_gene: TRBJ2-4
CDR3aa: CASGPTGWNIQYF